This TCR beta chain was sequenced for a study of human thymus T cells. Germline V lookup: CDR1 LNHDA, CDR2 SQIVND (reference sequence). The CDR3 extends over 17 amino acids. Germline trimming cut 9 bases from V and 4 bases from J; bases unmatched to any gene: 16. Resections from corrective heart surgery supplied the thymus tissue. Sequencing was performed with immunoSEQ multiplex PCR; in TCRdb, only in-frame clones are kept and a portion is missing. The data contain some 120,000 clones, approximately 96% of them seen just once; the ten biggest clones take up approximately 0.022%. The J gene is TRBJ1-5, the V gene TRBV19; 9 bases are a match to TRBD1. The sequenced material came from thymus tissue. This TCR came from a boy under three years old with a congenital heart defect but otherwise immunologically healthy. The CDR3 sequence: CASEPGQGRLGNQPQHF. CDR3 DNA sequence: TGTGCCAGCGAACCGGGACAGGGAAGGTTGGGGAATCAGCCCCAGCATTTT.